This TCR beta chain stems from a study of OX40 agonist ivuxolimab in advanced cancers. Regarding the study in general: Ivuxolimab was a fully human IgG2 agonistic monoclonal antibody targeting the costimulatory receptor OX40 (CD134). Among the 52 dose-escalation patients, approximately 20 had hepatocellular carcinoma, around 15 melanoma, 9 renal cell carcinoma and 9 head and neck cancer. The paper reports the monotherapy dose-escalation portion (N = 52 patients) of the phase I ivuxolimab trial. Patients were allowed to have had prior anti-PD-1, anti-PD-L1 or anti-CTLA-4 therapy, and 40% of the dose-escalation patients had previously received checkpoint inhibitors. Partial responses were achieved by three dose-escalation patients, of whom one had hepatocellular carcinoma and two had cutaneous melanoma. The point of sequencing TCRbeta in the periphery was to test whether ivuxolimab changed TCR sequence diversity and drove clonal T-cell expansion. Intravenous ivuxolimab was administered to patients every 2 weeks at six dose levels: 0.01, 0.1, 0.3, 1.5, 3 and 10 mg/kg. In the dose-escalation cohort, 75% to 90% of patients were male, and the mean age was 60 years with a range of roughly 23 to 79. What the study reported, not specific to this receptor: Low levels of normalized T-cell clonal expansion were also seen in some nonresponding patients. Which antigens the clonally expanded peripheral T cells were specific for was not determined. At doses of 0.1 to 3.0 mg/kg, clonal expansion of both CD4+ and CD8+ blood T cells was observed from baseline to week 6. On average, CD8+ T cells showed more expanded clones than CD4+ T cells after ivuxolimab. In the 0.1-3.0 mg/kg groups, partial responders had among the lowest normalized peripheral clonal expansion, particularly in CD8+ T cells.

Genomic DNA was isolated from the sorted cells so that the TCRbeta CDR3 region could be sequenced. TCRbeta CDR3 regions were sequenced using the immunoSEQ Assay. Entries here come from immuneACCESS through TCRdb and include only in-frame sequences with V and J called. Some clones fail to appear in such tables; in the studies checked, an unresolved V gene covers under half of the shortfall, and the cause of the remainder is unknown. The sample table holds about 110,000 clones, of which roughly nine tenths were seen once. About 0.28% of the sample comes from the top ten. The trial excluded patients who had a history of autoimmune disease or were on systemic immunosuppression. Peripheral blood for TCR sequencing was collected from all dose cohorts at baseline, on cycle 4 day 1, and on cycle 7 day 1. The samples were taken from a phase I, first-in-human, multicenter, open-label dose-escalation trial of ivuxolimab. Adults with locally advanced or metastatic head and neck squamous cell, hepatocellular, melanoma or renal cell carcinoma were enrolled in the trial. Before TCR sequencing, CD4+ and CD8+ T cells were separately sorted from peripheral blood.

This clone appeared a few times. Its cognate antigen has yet to be identified. No base-level quality is on record; no much larger clone is a single base apart. The receptor was derived from an adult with an advanced solid tumor such as melanoma, head and neck, liver or kidney cancer. The sequenced sample was CD4+ or CD8+ T cells sorted from blood, obtained in a trial of the OX40 agonist ivuxolimab.

Here is the DNA: TGTGCCAGCAGCATGATGACCGGGACAGGGGGTGAAAAACTGTTTTTT. This codes for CASSMMTGTGGEKLFF. The chain is assembled from TRBV5-5 and TRBJ1-4; TRBD1 lines up with 11 middle nucleotides. Taken from the germline V gene (reference sequence), the CDR1 and CDR2 loops are SGHKS and YYEKEE. Trimmed from V: 4 bases; trimmed from J: 7 bases; junction bases lacking a gene match: 9. From cysteine to phenylalanine, the CDR3 is 16 amino acids long. Of all the DNA, just the CDR3 is kept, 48 bases in frame from base 1.